These 30 T cell receptor beta chains originate from one sample sequenced in a study of T cells after yellow fever vaccination. TCRdb used MiXCR to reprocess the 5' RACE reads, holding one entry per CDR3 protein. The data hold about 150,000 distinct CDR3 sequences, with about 6.2% observed a single time. Sequenced material: CD4+ T cells sorted from PBMCs, taken 10 days after the yellow fever booster vaccination. All receptors derive from a young man who received the YFV17D yellow fever vaccine.

This clonotype appeared many times. The chain employs TRBV28 and TRBJ2-5; the match to TRBD2 covers 7 bases. CDR1 is MDHEN and CDR2 is SYDVKM in the germline V gene. This CDR3 is built from 16 residues. V was clipped by 6 bases and J by 4 bases; unmatched bases: 14. The CDR3 DNA sequence: TGTGCCAGCAGCCCCAGGGCCGGTCGGGGGGTAGAGACCCAGTACTTC. It translates to CASSPRAGRGVETQYF. Combining the CDR3 with reference TRBV28 and TRBJ2-5 gives the whole variable domain DVKVTQSSRYLVKRTGEKVFLECVQDMDHENMFWYRQDPGLGLRLIYFSYDVKMKEKGDIPEGYSVSREKKERFSLILESASTNQTSMYLCASSPRAGRGVETQYFGPGTRLLVL.

This clonotype occurred a few times. This chain uses TRBV7-6 with TRBJ2-7; TRBD2 matches 7 bases. The CDR3 spans 14 residues. V dropped 2 bases and J dropped 2; count of bases not matched to a gene: 3. The germline V gene encodes CDR1 SGHVS and CDR2 FNYEAQ. CDR3 amino acids: CASSLTSDAYEQYF. The CDR3 nucleotides are TGTGCCAGCAGCTTAACTAGCGACGCCTACGAGCAGTACTTC.

This clonotype came up many times. V gene TRBV29-1 combines with J gene TRBJ2-1; D not certain. CDR1 is SQVTM, CDR2 ANQGSEA, per germline. This CDR3 has 12 residues. Trimming removed 8 bases at V and 7 bases at J, with 15 bases between. CDR3 region: CSSLWGLNEQFF. In DNA, the CDR3 is TGCAGCTCACTTTGGGGTTTGAATGAGCAGTTCTTC.

This clonotype was seen only a few times. The rearrangement links TRBV12-3 or TRBV12-4 to TRBJ2-1, with 7 positions matching TRBD2. CDR3 length equals 15 residues. Germline trimming cut 0 bases from V and 8 bases from J; bases unmatched to any gene: 7. CDR3 in amino acids: CASSLAAGRSDEQFF. For the CDR3, the DNA is TGTGCCAGCAGTTTAGCAGCGGGGAGAAGTGATGAGCAGTTCTTC.

This clonotype was picked up many times. The chain is built from TRBV12-3 or TRBV12-4 and TRBJ1-1; possible D gene TRBD1, 6 bases. V was clipped by 6 bases and J by 0 bases, with 8 bases between them. This CDR3 region has 13 residues. The CDR3 DNA reads TGTGCCAGCAGGGGGGCTATGAACACTGAAGCTTTCTTT. As protein: CASRGAMNTEAFF.

This sequence joins TRBV5-1 and TRBJ1-4; TRBD1 might be the D (5 bases). Germline CDR1 SGHRS, CDR2 YFSETQ. The V end lost 2 bases, the J end lost 5 bases, and 10 bases lay between the germline ends. This CDR3 region has 14 residues. CDR3 sequence: CASSFGTGNEKLFF. CDR3 bases: TGCGCCAGCAGCTTTGGGACGGGCAATGAAAAACTGTTTTTT.

There are many counts of this clonotype. The chain links TRBV20-1 to TRBJ2-3, with 7 bases identical to TRBD1. After removal of 0 bases from V and 2 bases from J, the junction contained 5 bases not matched to a gene. Germline loops: CDR1 DFQATT, CDR2 SNEGSKA (reference sequence). The CDR3 has 15 amino acids. The DNA for the CDR3 is TGCAGTGCTAGAGATCACAGGGGAAACACAGATACGCAGTATTTT. It encodes CSARDHRGNTDTQYF.

This clonotype was counted between two and nine times. This rearrangement joins TRBV3-1 to TRBJ2-1, with TRBD1 identical over 9 bases. V lost 7 bases, J lost 8 bases, and 12 bases stayed unmatched. The CDR3 is made up of 15 amino acids. Germline values: CDR1 LGHDT, CDR2 YNNKEL (reference sequence). CDR3 in amino acids: CASTTPGQGFYEQFF. CDR3 DNA: TGTGCCAGCACCACACCGGGACAGGGATTCTATGAGCAGTTCTTC.

The rearrangement joins TRBV29-1 to TRBJ2-7; D is unresolved. The germline V gene encodes CDR1 SQVTM and CDR2 ANQGSEA. V lost 0 bases, J lost 0 bases, and 6 bases lay in between. This CDR3 spans 13 amino acids. CDR3 region: CSVEDSGSYEQYF. The CDR3 coding sequence is TGCAGCGTTGAAGACTCAGGCTCCTACGAGCAGTACTTC.

This chain connects TRBV6-4 to TRBJ2-7, with D tentatively TRBD2 (6 bases). CDR1 MRHNA and CDR2 SNTAGT come from the germline V gene. The CDR3 spans 13 residues. CDR3 sequence (DNA): TGTGCCAGCAGTGACGCGACCGGAGGGAGAGCAAGGGTC. This translates into CASSDATGGRARV.

The table lists this clonotype with many counts. This rearrangement joins TRBV7-9 to TRBJ2-1; possible D gene TRBD2, 6 bases. Germline V gene data show CDR1 as SEHNR and CDR2 as FQNEAQ (reference sequence). The V and J ends lost 5 bases and 10 bases respectively, with 12 bases between them. The CDR3 covers 12 residues. CDR3 bases: TGTGCCAGCAGCGCTGCGGGGAGGGAGCAGTTCTTC. This encodes CASSAAGREQFF. The entire variable domain, with the rest obtained from reference TRBV7-9 and TRBJ2-1, is as follows: DTGVSQNPRHKITKRGQNVTFRCDPISEHNRLYWYRQTLGQGPEFLTYFQNEAQLEKSRLLSDRFSAERPKGSFSTLEIQRTEQGDSAMYLCASSAAGREQFFGPGTRLTVL.

The table lists this clonotype with many counts. The chain has TRBV7-9 and TRBJ2-5, with D unresolved. The V gene's germline CDR1 is SEHNR and CDR2 FQNEAQ (reference sequence). This CDR3 is 16 amino acids long. Trimming took off 1 base at V and 0 bases at J, with 12 bases between the two ends. CDR3 sequence (DNA): TGTGCCAGCAGCTTAGGTGTGCGGCGGAACCAAGAGACCCAGTACTTC. This gives the protein CASSLGVRRNQETQYF. The variable domain in full, with the rest retrieved from reference TRBV7-9 and TRBJ2-5, is DTGVSQNPRHKITKRGQNVTFRCDPISEHNRLYWYRQTLGQGPEFLTYFQNEAQLEKSRLLSDRFSAERPKGSFSTLEIQRTEQGDSAMYLCASSLGVRRNQETQYFGPGTRLLVL.

This clonotype has at least ten counts. The V call is TRBV6-5, the J call TRBJ2-7; D perhaps matches TRBD1 (6 bases). V was clipped by 4 bases and J by 3 bases, with 16 bases between them. CDR1 MNHEY and CDR2 SVGAGI come from the germline V gene. The CDR3 runs 15 residues. The CDR3 bases are TGTGCCAGCAGTTTCCAGGGTGGGGGCTACTACGAGCAGTACTTC. This translates into CASSFQGGGYYEQYF.

This clonotype came up many times. The chain links TRBV5-1 to TRBJ1-5, with D uncertain. Germline-derived CDR1 and CDR2 are SGHRS and YFSETQ. The CDR3 has 15 residues. The V end lost 2 bases, the J end lost 0 bases, and 9 bases lay between the germline ends. The CDR3 spells CASSLDNYSNQPQHF. CDR3 nucleotides: TGCGCCAGCAGCTTAGACAACTATAGCAATCAGCCCCAGCATTTT.

This rearrangement joins TRBV3-1 to TRBJ2-3; D is possibly TRBD1 or TRBD2 (5 bases each). Germline V gene sequence: CDR1 LGHDT, CDR2 YNNKEL (reference sequence). V lost 11 bases and J lost 3, with 21 bases in between. CDR3 length equals 15 residues. For the CDR3, the DNA is TGTGCCTGCACCAACCGGGGCCCTTGGACAGATACGCAGTATTTT. It yields the protein CACTNRGPWTDTQYF.

This clonotype was seen a few times. V and J are TRBV27 and TRBJ2-2; tentative D call: TRBD2 (6 bases). The V gene's germline CDR1 is MNHEY and CDR2 SMNVEV (reference sequence). The ends were cut back, 3 bases at V and 6 bases at J, with 23 bases in the middle. There are 18 residues in the CDR3. This chain's CDR3 is CASSFNFLRQGLPGELFF. The CDR3 region has the DNA TGTGCCAGCAGTTTTAATTTTCTGCGGCAGGGACTGCCCGGGGAGCTGTTTTTT.

This clonotype was counted between two and nine times. The rearrangement uses TRBV4-3 and TRBJ2-2, with 12 bases identical to TRBD1. V trimming: 2 bases; J trimming: 7 bases; junction bases outside the gene matches: 8. CDR3 length: 17 amino acids. Looked up from germline, CDR1 is LGHNA and CDR2 is YSLEER. CDR3 in amino acids: CASSQFLGTGGGGELFF. In nucleotides, the CDR3 is TGCGCCAGCAGCCAATTTCTGGGGACAGGGGGCGGCGGGGAGCTGTTTTTT.

The rearrangement links TRBV5-1 to TRBJ1-1; D perhaps matches TRBD1 (5 bases). The germline gives CDR1 SGHRS, CDR2 YFSETQ. The CDR3 runs 17 residues. Trimming took 1 base from V and 4 from J, leaving 20 bases between them. CDR3 protein: CASSLPSPSYGGTEAFF. CDR3 nucleotide sequence: TGCGCCAGCAGCTTGCCAAGCCCCTCATACGGGGGCACTGAAGCTTTCTTT.

This clonotype has at least ten counts. J is TRBJ2-7 and V is TRBV7-2; 8 positions agree with TRBD2. V was pared by 1 base and J by 2 bases, with 4 bases of the junction left unmatched. The CDR3 covers 15 residues. Germline CDR1 reads SGHTA; CDR2 reads FQGNSA. The CDR3 sequence is CASSLVSGGTYEQYF. CDR3 nucleotides: TGTGCCAGCAGCTTAGTCAGCGGGGGAACCTACGAGCAGTACTTC.

This clonotype was seen at least ten times. CDR3 DNA: TGCGCCAGCAGCCAAGCGGGGGTCATGAACACCGGGGAGCTGTTTTTT. Its protein product is CASSQAGVMNTGELFF. The chain employs TRBV4-1 and TRBJ2-2, with D perhaps matching TRBD2 (6 bases). The V gene lost 1 base and the J gene lost 1 base, with 10 bases spanning the gap. The CDR3 totals 16 residues. Germline loops: CDR1 MGHRA, CDR2 YSYEKL.

This clonotype has a count of ten or more. The chain recombines TRBV5-1 with TRBJ2-3; possible D gene TRBD1, 5 bases. Germline V gene data show CDR1 as SGHRS and CDR2 as YFSETQ. Trimming left V 4 bases short and J 1 base short, with 7 bases between. This CDR3 comprises 13 residues. The CDR3 bases are TGCGCCAGCAGCCCACAGGGCACAGATACGCAGTATTTT. Amino acids: CASSPQGTDTQYF. The full variable domain, its missing parts supplied by reference TRBV5-1 and TRBJ2-3, is KAGVTQTPRYLIKTRGQQVTLSCSPISGHRSVSWYQQTPGQGLQFLFEYFSETQRNKGNFPGRFSGRQFSNSRSEMNVSTLELGDSALYLCASSPQGTDTQYFGPGTRLTVL.

In its sample, this clonotype was seen many times. The CDR3 here is CSAKRAGIHYEQYF. In nucleotides, the CDR3 is TGCAGTGCTAAGCGTGCAGGTATACACTACGAGCAGTACTTC. J is TRBJ2-7 and V is TRBV20-1; D call uncertain. Germline assignment: CDR1 DFQATT and CDR2 SNEGSKA (reference sequence). CDR3 length: 14 amino acids. The V gene lost 4 bases and the J gene lost 3 bases, with 16 bases spanning the gap.

There are many counts of this clonotype. The J gene is TRBJ2-7, the V gene TRBV7-2; D is unclear. This CDR3 has 11 residues. V was shortened by 6 bases and J by 4 bases, with 7 bases between the two germline ends. Germline CDR1 SGHTA, CDR2 FQGNSA. Written as DNA, the CDR3 is TGTGCCAGCAGGACTTCTTACGAGCAGTACTTC. This sequence encodes CASRTSYEQYF. Using reference TRBV7-2 and TRBJ2-7 for the parts outside the CDR3, the full variable domain is GAGVSQSPSNKVTEKGKDVELRCDPISGHTALYWYRQSLGQGLEFLIYFQGNSAPDKSGLPSDRFSAERTGGSVSTLTIQRTQQEDSAVYLCASRTSYEQYFGPGTRLTVT.

This clonotype occurred many times. The chain couples TRBV20-1 to TRBJ2-3, with 7 bases identical to TRBD2. Looked up from germline, CDR1 is DFQATT and CDR2 is SNEGSKA (reference sequence). Trimming cost V 4 bases and J 2 bases; bases outside gene matches: 18. The CDR3 is 18 amino acids. CDR3 DNA: TGCAGTGCTACTAGCCTGGGGGGGGGTGTGCTCATCACAGATACGCAGTATTTT. It translates to CSATSLGGGVLITDTQYF.

This chain joins TRBV3-2 and TRBJ2-1; the table's D call TRBD2 went unverified against the DNA. TRBV3-2 is flagged as a pseudogene. This CDR3 has 18 residues. The CDR3 spells CACTQDLFLAGVPNEQFF. CDR3 bases: TGTGCCTGCACCCAAGATTTGTTCCTAGCCGGAGTCCCCAATGAGCAGTTCTTC.

In its sample, this clonotype was seen many times. The chain employs TRBV2 and TRBJ2-3; 11 bases map to TRBD2. V gave up 6 bases and J gave up 6 bases; unmatched junction bases: 8. The CDR3 spans 15 residues. CDR1 is SNHLY, CDR2 FYNNEI, per germline. The CDR3 reads CASRSTSGSGDTQYF. CDR3 sequence (DNA): TGTGCCAGCAGATCTACTAGCGGGAGCGGTGATACGCAGTATTTT.

This clonotype was recorded at least ten times. The chain has TRBV11-2 and TRBJ2-2; D remains ambiguous. Trimming stripped 4 bases from V and 1 base from J, with 10 bases between. The CDR3 runs 15 residues. The germline V gene has CDR1 SGHAT and CDR2 FQNNGV. The CDR3 DNA is TGTGCCAGCAGCTCCTCCGGGCTGAACACCGGGGAGCTGTTTTTT. Translation: CASSSSGLNTGELFF.

The genes are TRBV20-1 and TRBJ2-1; 9 bases are shared with TRBD2. J was trimmed by 6 bases and V by 1 base; bases with no gene match: 4. The CDR3 totals 14 residues. Germline V lookup: CDR1 DFQATT, CDR2 SNEGSKA (reference sequence). Here the CDR3 reads CSARAREGLNEQFF. The CDR3 coding sequence is TGCAGTGCTAGAGCGCGGGAGGGCCTCAATGAGCAGTTCTTC.

On this clonotype itself: Possible read error: a much larger clone is one base away. The rearrangement joins TRBV24-1 to TRBJ2-1; D possibly corresponds to TRBD1 (6 bases). The V gene's germline CDR1 is KGHDR and CDR2 SFDVKD. The CDR3 totals 16 residues. Between the trimmed V and J ends, which lost 3 bases and 7 bases, there was a span of 18 bases. CDR3 coding DNA: TGTGCCACCAGTGATATTACAGGGTCGGGGAAGAATGAGCAGTTCTTC. This encodes CATSDITGSGKNEQFF.

This clonotype was counted between two and nine times. The rearrangement uses TRBV20-1 and TRBJ2-3, with D perhaps matching TRBD2 (5 bases). The CDR3 runs to 12 residues. From germline, CDR1 is DFQATT and CDR2 SNEGSKA (reference sequence). CDR3 loop: CSGSFYRGTQYF. In DNA, the CDR3 is TGCAGCGGTAGCTTCTACCGGGGTACGCAGTATTTT.